This TCR beta chain was recorded in a study of naive and memory T cell subsets. Study-level points and caveats: Especially in CD8 cells, naive repertoires contained a few larger clonotypes, possibly CD45RA-re-expressing memory cells.

Only a few counts were recorded for this clonotype. The antigen remains undetermined. The beta constant-region primer was an equimolar mix of two oligonucleotides covering TRBC1 and TRBC2. Ligated cDNA was amplified by four rounds of PCR with nested alpha and beta constant-region primers and SP2. TCRdb passed the UMI-ligation and nested PCR reads through MiXCR, listing each CDR3 protein once. The data contain roughly 150,000 distinct CDR3 sequences, 22% of them singletons. The sequencing input was naive CD4+ T cells from blood. The source of this sequence is a human donor in good health.

CDR3 nucleotides: TGCGCCAGCAGCTTGGTACCCGGCACCTACGAGCAGTACTTC. Its protein is CASSLVPGTYEQYF. This chain links TRBV5-1 with TRBJ2-7; D uncertain. CDR3 length: 14 amino acids. V shed 0 bases and J shed 2 bases, with 9 bases lying between them. The germline gives CDR1 SGHRS, CDR2 YFSETQ. Drawing the rest from reference TRBV5-1 and TRBJ2-7, the complete variable domain is KAGVTQTPRYLIKTRGQQVTLSCSPISGHRSVSWYQQTPGQGLQFLFEYFSETQRNKGNFPGRFSGRQFSNSRSEMNVSTLELGDSALYLCASSLVPGTYEQYFGPGTRLTVT.